These 8 T cell receptor beta chains were all obtained from the same sample, sequenced in a study of blood T cell repertoires in COVID-19. Generated by immunoSEQ multiplex PCR, the TCRdb table keeps only in-frame clones and is missing some. The profile shows about 260,000 clones, approximately 90% of them singletons. The sample was peripheral blood. These receptors originate from a woman between 40 and 50 years old with acute or convalescent COVID-19.

This clone showed up just a few times. The CDR3 DNA reads TGTGCCAGCAGCCGGGGACAGCCCAACTATGGCTACACCTTC. Its translation: CASSRGQPNYGYTF. The chain is built from TRBV3-1 (or the pseudogene TRBV3-2) and TRBJ1-2; 7 nucleotides line up with TRBD1. Germline trimming cut 4 bases from V and 2 bases from J; bases unmatched to any gene: 4. The CDR3 extends over 14 amino acids. Germline V lookup: CDR1 LGHDT, CDR2 YNNKEL (reference sequence).

This chain links TRBV7-9 with TRBJ2-3; 7 bases are shared with TRBD1. Germline assignment: CDR1 SEHNR and CDR2 FQNEAQ (reference sequence). With 11 bases clipped from V and 11 bases from J, the junction kept 4 bases outside the gene matches. This CDR3 has 9 amino acids. CDR3 sequence: CAARTGQYF. The CDR3 DNA reads as TGTGCCGCAAGGACAGGGCAGTATTTT.

This clone was counted once. CDR3: CASSLGTGDYGYTF. Written as DNA, the CDR3 is TGTGCCAGCAGCTTAGGGACAGGGGACTATGGCTACACCTTC. The chain has TRBV7-2 and TRBJ1-2; 9 positions match TRBD1. V was clipped by 1 base and J by 3 bases; unmatched bases: 0. The germline V gene encodes CDR1 SGHTA and CDR2 FQGNSA. The CDR3 is 14 amino acids.

The gene calls are TRBV3-1 (or the pseudogene TRBV3-2) and TRBJ2-5; 10 bases fit TRBD2. After removal of 0 bases from V and 0 bases from J, the junction contained 7 bases not matched to a gene. In germline, CDR1 is LGHDT, CDR2 YNNKEL (reference sequence). This CDR3 comprises 18 residues. The CDR3 loop reads CASSQDGVAGGHQETQYF. The CDR3 DNA reads as TGTGCCAGCAGCCAAGATGGCGTAGCGGGGGGCCACCAAGAGACCCAGTACTTC.

This clone has just a few counts. The chain combines TRBV30 with TRBJ1-1; D unresolved. The V gene lost 0 bases and the J gene lost 7 bases, with 12 bases spanning the gap. The CDR3 is 13 amino acids. CDR1 and CDR2 (germline): GTSNPN, SVGIG (reference sequence). The CDR3 DNA follows: TGTGCCTGGAGTGTAGGAGGGTCCAGTGAAGCTTTCTTT. It translates to CAWSVGGSSEAFF. The complete variable domain, with remaining parts taken from reference TRBV30 and TRBJ1-1, reads SQTIHQWPATLVQPVGSPLSLECTVEGTSNPNLYWYRQAAGRGLQLLFYSVGIGQISSEVPQNLSASRPQDRQFILSSKKLLLSDSGFYLCAWSVGGSSEAFFGQGTRLTVV.

This rearrangement joins TRBV5-5 to TRBJ2-7; the match to TRBD2 covers 12 bases. The CDR3 sequence is 15 residues long. V gave up 4 bases and J gave up 7 bases; unmatched junction bases: 9. Germline CDR1 reads SGHKS; CDR2 reads YYEKEE (reference sequence). The CDR3: CASSLASGGAGEQYV. In DNA form, the CDR3 reads TGTGCCAGCAGCCTGGCTAGCGGGGGGGCGGGAGAGCAGTACGTC.

The CDR3 DNA reads TGTGCCAGCAGCTTAGCTAGGAACAATGAGCAGTTCTTC. Protein: CASSLARNNEQFF. This chain links TRBV7-3 with TRBJ2-1; D is unclear. CDR1 SGHTA and CDR2 FQGTGA come from the germline V gene. This CDR3 has 13 amino acids. Trimming removed 2 bases from V and 5 bases from J, with 7 bases in between.

This chain joins TRBV7-2 and TRBJ2-3, with a weak D call TRBD2 (7 bases). Germline V gene sequence: CDR1 SGHTA, CDR2 FQGNSA. Trimming took 0 bases from V and 5 from J, leaving 15 bases between them. CDR3 length equals 16 residues. CDR3 amino acids: CASSLAPRGAGDTQYF. In DNA form, the CDR3 reads TGTGCCAGCAGCTTAGCGCCCCGGGGGGCAGGAGATACGCAGTATTTT.